This TCR beta chain was captured in a study of blood T cell repertoires in COVID-19. Looking at the study overall: Acute and convalescent COVID-19 specimens originated in the United States, Italy and Spain.

The method was immunoSEQ multiplex PCR; TCRdb's version includes in-frame clones alone and lacks a portion of them. There are about 260,000 clones in the sample; around nine tenths occur only once, and roughly 9.8% lies in the top ten. The CDR3 length is 15 residues. Trimming shortened V by 5 bases and J by 2 bases, and 16 bases separated the two germline ends. Germline V gene data show CDR1 as SEHNR and CDR2 as FQNEAQ (reference sequence). The source is a man aged 35 to 55 who had recovered from COVID-19. Input material: peripheral blood. The rearrangement uses TRBV7-9 and TRBJ2-7; a possible D gene is TRBD1 (6 bases). CDR3 in amino acids: CASSLPGTSAYEQYF. The CDR3 nucleotides read TGTGCCAGCAGCCTTCCCGGGACAAGCGCCTACGAGCAGTACTTC.